This TCR beta chain was retrieved from a study of neurological immune-mediated disorders. MiXCR, run by TCRdb on the 5' RACE reads, gives a single entry per CDR3 protein. The sample lists tens of thousands of distinct CDR3 sequences, more than 3% occurring once. This clonotype was detected a few times. Just one base apart from a much larger clone, this may be a read error. V was cut by 3 bases and J by 7 bases, with 10 bases left in between. The CDR3 is made up of 12 amino acids. Germline-derived CDR1 and CDR2 are SEHNR and FQNEAQ (reference sequence). The TCR originated in a man aged 25-45 years with multiple sclerosis. Specimen: PBMCs. The gene calls are TRBV7-9 and TRBJ2-7; TRBD1 is a possible D gene (5 bases). The CDR3 loop is CASSLQGQEQYF. DNA of the CDR3: TGTGCCAGCAGCTTGCAGGGCCAAGAGCAGTACTTC.